The 11 T cell receptor beta chains reported below all come from one sample, sequenced in a study of T cell clonotyping in hematopoietic cell transplantation. Method: immunoSEQ multiplex PCR; TCRdb's copy keeps in-frame clones and lacks some. The sample has fewer than 50,000 clones, roughly 94% seen once. The sequenced material came from peripheral blood mononuclear cells. Receptors originate from a woman aged 45-65 years in good health. Some clones in this sample may be carry-over from other donors' samples.

This chain connects TRBV27 to TRBJ1-6, with a weak D call TRBD1 (5 bases). The V end was cut by 5 bases, the J end by 9 bases, with 20 bases between. The CDR3 covers 16 residues. CDR1 and CDR2 from the germline V gene are MNHEY and SMNVEV (reference sequence). CDR3: CASSPGTLGALSPLHF. CDR3 in DNA: TGTGCCAGCAGTCCGGGGACGCTCGGGGCCCTTTCACCCCTCCACTTT.

The genes are TRBV7-2 and TRBJ2-3, with D perhaps TRBD1 or TRBD2 (5 bases each). CDR1 is SGHTA and CDR2 is FQGNSA in the germline V gene. The CDR3 extends over 15 amino acids. V was clipped by 5 bases and J by 7 bases, with 19 bases between them. CDR3 DNA: TGTGCCAGCAGCCCCGGGACGTCCAAGGGGTATACGCAGTATTTT. It specifies CASSPGTSKGYTQYF.

This sequence joins TRBV9 and TRBJ1-1; D perhaps matches TRBD1 (5 bases). Germline loops: CDR1 SGDLS, CDR2 YYNGEE. V lost 2 bases and J 4 bases, leaving 9 bases between the germline ends. This CDR3 contains 13 residues. The DNA for the CDR3 is TGTGCCAGCAGCGTCTTTGGGGGCACTGAAGCTTTCTTT. This encodes CASSVFGGTEAFF.

V and J are TRBV19 and TRBJ1-5; D is ambiguous. CDR1 is LNHDA, CDR2 SQIVND, per germline (reference sequence). V was cut by 0 bases and J by 2 bases, with 2 bases left in between. This CDR3 has 13 residues. The CDR3 DNA sequence: TGTGCCAGTAGTATAGAAGGCAATCAGCCCCAGCATTTT. Translation gives CASSIEGNQPQHF.

This rearrangement joins TRBV4-3 to TRBJ1-1; perhaps TRBD1 as D (5 bases). Trimming stripped 1 base from V and 1 base from J, with 10 bases between. CDR3 length equals 15 residues. CDR1 is LGHNA, CDR2 YSLEER, per germline. CDR3 amino acids: CASSQVLGENTEAFF. In DNA form, the CDR3 reads TGCGCCAGCAGCCAAGTGCTGGGGGAGAACACTGAAGCTTTCTTT.

This clone was recorded once. The chain links TRBV10-2 to TRBJ1-6; D ambiguous. Germline CDR1 and CDR2: WSHSY and SAAADI. The length of the CDR3 is 14 residues. The germline V and J ends were trimmed by 7 bases and 1 base, with 8 bases remaining between them. The CDR3 DNA sequence: TGCGCCAGCATCCTCGGGTCCTATAATTCACCCCTCCACTTT. Translation gives CASILGSYNSPLHF.

The CDR3 DNA sequence: TGTGCCTGGCCTGGACTAGCACGTCGCACAGATACGCAGTATTTT. It codes for CAWPGLARRTDTQYF. This chain uses TRBV30 with TRBJ2-3, with 8 bases fitting TRBD2. Germline values: CDR1 GTSNPN, CDR2 SVGIG (reference sequence). The CDR3 spans 15 residues. J was trimmed by 1 base and V by 5 bases; bases with no gene match: 8.

The chain recombines TRBV7-9 with TRBJ2-5; no reliable D call. The J call could be wrong; TRBJ2-7 is a better fit for the DNA end. CDR3 length equals 13 residues. Germline loops: CDR1 SEHNR, CDR2 FQNEAQ (reference sequence). The CDR3 sequence is CASSLAATYEQYF. The CDR3 nucleotides read TGTGCCAGCAGCTTAGCAGCTACCTACGAGCAGTACTTC.

The rearrangement uses TRBV11-2 and TRBJ2-7; tentatively, D is TRBD2 (5 bases). CDR1 is SGHAT, CDR2 FQNNGV, per germline. The CDR3 covers 15 residues. The germline V and J ends were trimmed by 0 bases and 0 bases, with 9 bases remaining between them. CDR3: CASSLDEGSSYEQYF. The CDR3 nucleotides read TGTGCCAGCAGCTTAGATGAAGGGAGCTCCTACGAGCAGTACTTC.

This chain uses TRBV29-1 with TRBJ1-2; 8 bases match TRBD1. Germline trimming cut 5 bases from V and 0 bases from J; bases unmatched to any gene: 5. CDR3 length equals 14 residues. The germline V gene encodes CDR1 SQVTM and CDR2 ANQGSEA. The CDR3: CSVRQGTTNYGYTF. Here the CDR3 DNA reads TGCAGCGTTCGACAGGGGACAACTAACTATGGCTACACCTTC.

V usage is TRBV5-1 and J usage is TRBJ2-3; 7 bases fit TRBD1. Unmatched junction bases numbered 7, after V lost 4 bases and J lost 2 bases. Per germline, CDR1 SGHRS and CDR2 YFSETQ. The CDR3 is 15 amino acids. CDR3 in DNA: TGCGCCAGCAGCCTAGGACAGGTTGACACAGATACGCAGTATTTT. This sequence encodes CASSLGQVDTDTQYF.